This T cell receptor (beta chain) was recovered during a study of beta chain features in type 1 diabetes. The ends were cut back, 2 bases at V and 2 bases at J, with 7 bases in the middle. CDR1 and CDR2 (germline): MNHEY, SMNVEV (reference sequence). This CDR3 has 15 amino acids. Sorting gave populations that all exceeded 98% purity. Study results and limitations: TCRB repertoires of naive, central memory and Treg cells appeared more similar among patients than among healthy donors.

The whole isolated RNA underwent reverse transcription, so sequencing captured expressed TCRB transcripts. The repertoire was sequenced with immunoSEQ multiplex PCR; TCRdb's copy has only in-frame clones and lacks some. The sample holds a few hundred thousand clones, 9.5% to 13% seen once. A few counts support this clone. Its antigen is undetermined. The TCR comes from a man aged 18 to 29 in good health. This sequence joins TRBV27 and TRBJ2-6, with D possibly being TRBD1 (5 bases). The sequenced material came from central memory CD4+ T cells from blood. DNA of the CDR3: TGTGCCAGCAGTTTAAGGGGAACTGGGGCCAACGTCCTGACTTTC. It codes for CASSLRGTGANVLTF.